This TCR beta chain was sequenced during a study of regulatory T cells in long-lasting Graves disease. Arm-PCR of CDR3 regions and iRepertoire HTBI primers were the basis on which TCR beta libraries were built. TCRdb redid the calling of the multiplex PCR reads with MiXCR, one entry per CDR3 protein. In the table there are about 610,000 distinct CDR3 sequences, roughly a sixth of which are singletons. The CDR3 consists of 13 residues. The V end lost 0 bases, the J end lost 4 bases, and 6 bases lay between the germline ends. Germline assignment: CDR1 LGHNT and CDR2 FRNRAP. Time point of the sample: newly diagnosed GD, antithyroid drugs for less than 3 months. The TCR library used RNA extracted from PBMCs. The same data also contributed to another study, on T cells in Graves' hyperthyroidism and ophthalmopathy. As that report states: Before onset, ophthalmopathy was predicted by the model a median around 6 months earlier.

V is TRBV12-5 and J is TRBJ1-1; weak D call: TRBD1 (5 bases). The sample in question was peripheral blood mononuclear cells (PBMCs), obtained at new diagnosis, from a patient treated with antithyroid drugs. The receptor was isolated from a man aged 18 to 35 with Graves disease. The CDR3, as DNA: TGTGCTAGTGGTTTGGTCCAGGGCACTGAAGCTTTCTTT. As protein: CASGLVQGTEAFF.